This note documents a single T cell receptor (beta chain) sequence. Its specificity is unknown. Per donor there was one draw, yielding a blood sample of over 2 ml. The CDR3 sequence is 15 residues long. CDR1 and CDR2 from the germline V gene are LGHNA and YSLEER. The sample comes from a study of monozygotic twins with inflammatory bowel disease. General study results and limits: For IBD patients, clonotypes shared with others were fewer than for healthy twins, especially with disease activity.

Each CDR3 protein gets one entry in TCRdb, which reprocessed the 5' RACE reads and gives no DNA. Across some 400,000 distinct CDR3 sequences, the top ten clones capture 2% to 3% of the sample. The source of this sequence is a human donor with ulcerative colitis or Crohn's disease, or a healthy co-twin of an affected twin (not recorded which). Sequenced: blood. This sequence joins TRBV4-3 and TRBJ2-5. The CDR3 sequence is CASSQDQSSAKTQYF.